This record covers a single T cell receptor beta chain. Its antigen is undetermined. This specimen belongs to a study of T cells expressing NK-cell markers. Turning to the study itself: The TCR beta repertoires originated in sorted CD3+CD56+NKG2C+, CD3+CD56+NKG2C- and CD3+CD56-NKG2C+ T cells. Seven HCMV-seropositive donors and one seronegative donor made up the eight sequenced donors.

CDR1 MDHEN and CDR2 SYDVKM come from the germline V gene. The CDR3 sequence is 15 residues long. TCRdb reprocessed the 5' RACE reads; each CDR3 protein has one entry and no DNA is given. The sample has fewer than 550,000 distinct CDR3 sequences, and its top ten clones hold around 1.4%. Findings and caveats of the study: Dominant NKG2C+ clonotypes made up roughly 1.0-8% of CD8+ T cells in several donors. Among several donors, these clonotypes also ranked first in the CD3+CD56-NKG2C+ fraction.

The sequence was obtained from a woman between 45 and 65 years old in good health. The chain uses TRBV28 and TRBJ2-2. The sample consisted of blood T cells: a sorted CD56 or NKG2C T cell subset, CD4+ or CD8+ T cells, or bulk PBMC T cells (not recorded which). This CDR3 is CASSSGIVRTGELFF.